The 23 T cell receptor beta chains below all came from one sample that was sequenced in a study of T-cell reconstitution after alpha-beta-depleted transplantation in children. Preparation of the TCRbeta library used unique molecular identifiers. TCRdb itself ran the PCR reads through MiXCR, one entry per CDR3 protein. This sample has about 500,000 distinct CDR3 sequences; approximately 29% occur once, and the top ten carry 2% to 3%. Sequenced here: PBMCs from the stem cell graft donor, sampled from the stem cell graft. Receptors originate from a human donor who donated a stem cell graft to a child with aplastic anemia.

This clonotype was detected a few times. This chain uses TRBV4-3 with TRBJ2-1; 8 bases line up with TRBD2. Trimming at V came to 0 bases and at J to 9 bases, leaving 4 bases not matched to a gene. CDR3 size: 14 residues. CDR1 is LGHNA and CDR2 is YSLEER in the germline V gene. CDR3 in DNA: TGCGCCAGCAGCCAAGAAGCGGGAGCGGGTGAGCAGTTCTTC. Protein product: CASSQEAGAGEQFF.

This chain joins TRBV18 and TRBJ1-3; D is unresolved. The germline gives CDR1 KGHSH, CDR2 LQKENI. The CDR3 runs 15 residues. V was trimmed by 3 bases and J by 1 base, leaving 10 bases between them. CDR3 residues: CASSPVAGSGNTIYF. The CDR3 DNA reads TGTGCCAGCTCACCCGTAGCCGGGTCTGGAAACACCATATATTTT.

This chain connects TRBV10-3 to TRBJ2-7; 13 bases align to TRBD2. The CDR3 spans 17 residues. Per the germline V gene, CDR1 is ENHRY and CDR2 is SYGVKD. The V gene end was trimmed by 4 bases and the J gene end by 2 bases; junction bases not matched to a gene: 8. CDR3 in DNA: TGTGCCATCAGTGGTCTTACCGGGACTAGCGGGACCTACGAGCAGTACTTC. It specifies CAISGLTGTSGTYEQYF.

The rearrangement joins TRBV6-5 to TRBJ1-4; D is possibly TRBD1 (5 bases). Trimming cost V 5 bases and J 13 bases, with 23 bases left between them. This CDR3 has 15 residues. Germline V lookup: CDR1 MNHEY, CDR2 SVGAGI. For the CDR3, the DNA is TGTGCCAGCAGTCTCTCCCCGGGACGCCCATCAGGACTGTTTTTT. Encoded protein: CASSLSPGRPSGLFF.

The chain has TRBV6-1 and TRBJ1-2; 8 bases are shared with TRBD1. CDR1 and CDR2 (germline): MNHNS, SASEGT. V dropped 7 bases and J dropped 6; count of bases not matched to a gene: 16. CDR3 length equals 16 residues. DNA for the CDR3: TGTGCCAGCAAGATGGTCAGGGGGCAAGGGAAAGATGGCTACACCTTC. Protein product: CASKMVRGQGKDGYTF.

V and J are TRBV5-1 and TRBJ2-1; D unresolved. In germline, CDR1 is SGHRS, CDR2 YFSETQ. V shed 4 bases and J shed 5 bases, with 13 bases lying between them. This CDR3 contains 14 residues. The DNA of the CDR3 is TGCGCCAGCAGCGATTTACAGAAGGACAATGAGCAGTTCTTC. Translated, it gives CASSDLQKDNEQFF.

V is TRBV5-6 and J is TRBJ2-7; D unresolved. Looked up from germline, CDR1 is SGHDT and CDR2 is YYEEEE. Trimming removed 0 bases from V and 2 bases from J, with 9 bases in between. This CDR3 is 14 amino acids long. CDR3 DNA: TGTGCCAGCAGCTTGGCGGCTAAGACCTACGAGCAGTACTTC. Translation: CASSLAAKTYEQYF.

This clonotype appeared a few times. The chain combines TRBV20-1 with TRBJ2-3, with D unclear. Germline CDR1 is DFQATT and CDR2 is SNEGSKA (reference sequence). The CDR3 runs to 16 residues. V was clipped by 1 base and J by 0 bases, with 14 bases between them. CDR3 coding DNA: TGCAGTGCTAGAGTTCTAGGAAGCGTTAGCACAGATACGCAGTATTTT. This encodes CSARVLGSVSTDTQYF.

This clonotype was detected a few times. V usage is TRBV29-1 and J usage is TRBJ2-2; a weak D match, TRBD1 (5 bases). Germline CDR1 SQVTM, CDR2 ANQGSEA. Trimming left V 6 bases short and J 2 bases short, with 16 bases between. The CDR3 runs 15 residues. CDR3 nucleotides: TGCAGCGTAGACGCGGACAAGGGCAACACCGGGGAGCTGTTTTTT. This sequence encodes CSVDADKGNTGELFF.

The chain combines TRBV28 with TRBJ1-1, with D possibly TRBD1 on 5 matching bases. The CDR3 runs to 11 residues. The V gene's germline CDR1 is MDHEN and CDR2 SYDVKM. CDR3 nucleotide sequence: TGTGCGGCAGGGATGAACACTGAAGCTTTCTTT. Translation gives CAAGMNTEAFF.

The chain employs TRBV20-1 and TRBJ1-5; 9 bases are shared with TRBD1. The CDR3 extends over 13 amino acids. Germline V gene sequence: CDR1 DFQATT, CDR2 SNEGSKA (reference sequence). Losses at the gene ends were 8 bases for V and 5 bases for J; bases not matched to a gene: 7. The CDR3 loop is CSTDRGKDQPQHF. CDR3 DNA sequence: TGCAGTACTGACAGGGGGAAGGATCAGCCCCAGCATTTT.

This clonotype occurred a few times. The chain carries TRBV5-1 and TRBJ1-3; no clear D gene. Trimming removed 4 bases at V and 0 bases at J, with 5 bases between. The germline gives CDR1 SGHRS, CDR2 YFSETQ. The CDR3 is 13 residues long. In DNA, the CDR3 is TGCGCCAGCAGCCAGGACTCTGGAAACACCATATATTTT. This sequence encodes CASSQDSGNTIYF.

The CDR3 DNA follows: TGTGCCAGCTCACCGGCTGGTGGCTACACCTTC. Its protein is CASSPAGGYTF. The rearrangement links TRBV18 to TRBJ1-2; no definite D call. Germline V CDR1 and CDR2: KGHSH, LQKENI. The V and J ends lost 3 bases and 7 bases respectively, with 6 bases between them. The CDR3 sequence is 11 residues long. Variable domain in full (rest from reference TRBV18 and TRBJ1-2): NAGVMQNPRHLVRRRGQEARLRCSPMKGHSHVYWYRQLPEEGLKFMVYLQKENIIDESGMPKERFSAEFPKEGPSILRIQQVVRGDSAAYFCASSPAGGYTFGSGTRLTVV.

The chain uses TRBV29-1 and TRBJ2-5, with TRBD1 matching over 8 bases. The CDR3 spans 12 residues. With V trimmed by 6 bases and J by 7 bases, 7 bases remained unmatched. Germline values: CDR1 SQVTM, CDR2 ANQGSEA. The CDR3 sequence: CSVERQGPTQYF. In nucleotides, the CDR3 is TGCAGCGTGGAACGACAGGGGCCGACCCAGTACTTC.

CDR3 loop: CASSLGPGPETQYF. CDR3 coding DNA: TGTGCCAGCAGCTTAGGTCCGGGGCCGGAGACCCAGTACTTC. The chain links TRBV7-8 to TRBJ2-5; D may be TRBD1 or TRBD2 (5 bases each). This CDR3 region has 14 residues. V gave up 1 base and J gave up 5 bases, with 11 bases separating them. Germline loops: CDR1 SGHVS, CDR2 FQNEAQ.

A few counts support this clonotype. V and J are TRBV11-2 and TRBJ2-3; no definite D call. V was clipped by 3 bases and J by 3 bases, with 13 bases between them. Looked up from germline, CDR1 is SGHAT and CDR2 is FQNNGV. This CDR3 has 15 residues. The CDR3 region has the DNA TGTGCCAGCAGCTTGTTCTTGGCTACTACAGATACGCAGTATTTT. Amino acid sequence: CASSLFLATTDTQYF.

This clonotype was seen more than once but under ten times. The chain uses TRBV5-6 and TRBJ2-1; D unresolved. Looked up from germline, CDR1 is SGHDT and CDR2 is YYEEEE. V dropped 1 base and J dropped 6 bases, with 5 bases sitting between them. CDR3 size: 12 residues. CDR3 DNA sequence: TGTGCCAGCAGCTTGAGCTTCAATGAGCAGTTCTTC. As protein: CASSLSFNEQFF.

This clonotype showed up just a few times. The chain joins TRBV6-5 to TRBJ2-1; D ambiguous. V shed 0 bases and J shed 9 bases, with 9 bases lying between them. Germline CDR1 and CDR2: MNHEY and SVGAGI. This CDR3 is 13 amino acids long. The CDR3 sequence is CASSYSAVSEQFF. The CDR3, as DNA: TGTGCCAGCAGTTACTCTGCCGTCAGTGAGCAGTTCTTC.

The sample holds a few counts of this clonotype. The gene calls are TRBV12-3 or TRBV12-4 and TRBJ1-3; D uncertain. Trimming left V 3 bases short and J 0 bases short, with 9 bases between. The CDR3 runs 15 residues. This chain's CDR3 is CASSFDRFSGNTIYF. The CDR3 DNA follows: TGTGCCAGCAGTTTTGACCGATTCTCTGGAAACACCATATATTTT.

This clonotype was seen only once. The gene calls are TRBV6-1 and TRBJ2-2; 13 nucleotides match TRBD2. Per the germline V gene, CDR1 is MNHNS and CDR2 is SASEGT. The trim removed 5 bases at V and 6 bases at J, leaving 27 bases unmatched. The CDR3 consists of 23 residues. The CDR3 is CASSKPLRQEIGLAGDGAGELFF. DNA for the CDR3: TGTGCCAGCAGTAAGCCCCTTCGACAGGAAATAGGACTAGCGGGAGATGGGGCCGGGGAGCTGTTTTTT.

The chain links TRBV6-1 to TRBJ1-4; a possible D gene is TRBD1 (6 bases). Trimming pared 4 bases from V and 8 bases from J, leaving 23 bases between. CDR1 MNHNS and CDR2 SASEGT come from the germline V gene. CDR3 length: 17 residues. CDR3 sequence reads: CASSASPHWGAWEKLFF. The CDR3 coding sequence is TGTGCCAGCAGTGCCTCCCCCCACTGGGGGGCCTGGGAAAAACTGTTTTTT.

This clonotype was counted once. This chain joins TRBV12-3 or TRBV12-4 and TRBJ1-1; D is unclear. CDR3 size: 14 residues. The V gene lost 6 bases and the J gene lost 1 base, with 12 bases spanning the gap. The CDR3 loop is CASSPQMRNTEAFF. The CDR3 DNA follows: TGTGCCAGCAGCCCCCAGATGAGGAACACTGAAGCTTTCTTT.

This clonotype was seen just once. This chain joins TRBV27 and TRBJ2-7; tentatively, D is TRBD2 (5 bases). Trimming shortened V by 6 bases and J by 1 base, and 10 bases separated the two germline ends. The V gene's germline CDR1 is MNHEY and CDR2 SMNVEV (reference sequence). The CDR3 spans 13 residues. The CDR3 sequence is CASSPGWSYEQYF. The CDR3 nucleotides read TGTGCCAGCAGCCCGGGATGGTCCTACGAGCAGTACTTC.